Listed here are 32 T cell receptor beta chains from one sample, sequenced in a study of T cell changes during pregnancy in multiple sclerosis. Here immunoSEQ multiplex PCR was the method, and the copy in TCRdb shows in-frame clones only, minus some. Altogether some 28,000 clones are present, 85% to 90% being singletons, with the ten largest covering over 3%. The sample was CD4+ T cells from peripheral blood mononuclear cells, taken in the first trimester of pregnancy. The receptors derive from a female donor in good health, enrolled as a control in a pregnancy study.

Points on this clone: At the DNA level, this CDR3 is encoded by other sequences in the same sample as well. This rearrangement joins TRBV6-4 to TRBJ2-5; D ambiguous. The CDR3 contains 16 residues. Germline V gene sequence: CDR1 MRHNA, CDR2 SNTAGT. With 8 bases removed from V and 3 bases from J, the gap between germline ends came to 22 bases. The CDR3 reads CASRLSNRLEEETQYF. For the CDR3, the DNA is TGTGCCAGCCGACTGTCCAACCGTCTAGAAGAAGAGACCCAGTACTTC.

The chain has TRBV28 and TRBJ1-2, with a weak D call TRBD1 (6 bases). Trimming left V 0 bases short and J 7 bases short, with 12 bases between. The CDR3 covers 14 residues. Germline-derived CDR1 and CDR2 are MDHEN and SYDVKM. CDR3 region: CASSLWNRVPGYTF. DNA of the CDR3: TGTGCCAGCAGTTTATGGAACAGGGTACCTGGCTACACCTTC.

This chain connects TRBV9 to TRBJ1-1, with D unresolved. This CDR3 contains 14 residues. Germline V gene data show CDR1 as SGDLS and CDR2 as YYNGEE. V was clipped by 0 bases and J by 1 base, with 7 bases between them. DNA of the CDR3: TGTGCCAGCAGCGTAGGTCCAGGGAACACTGAAGCTTTCTTT. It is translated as CASSVGPGNTEAFF. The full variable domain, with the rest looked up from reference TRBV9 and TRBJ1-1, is DSGVTQTPKHLITATGQRVTLRCSPRSGDLSVYWYQQSLDQGLQFLIQYYNGEERAKGNILERFSAQQFPDLHSELNLSSLELGDSALYFCASSVGPGNTEAFFGQGTRLTVV.

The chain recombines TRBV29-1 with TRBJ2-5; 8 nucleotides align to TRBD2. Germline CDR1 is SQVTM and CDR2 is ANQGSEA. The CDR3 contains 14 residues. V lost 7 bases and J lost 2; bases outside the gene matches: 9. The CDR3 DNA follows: TGCAGCGGGCAGCGGGGGACCACTCAAGAGACCCAGTACTTC. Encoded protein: CSGQRGTTQETQYF.

In DNA form, the CDR3 reads TGTGCCAGCAGCGTGGGACTAGCGGGAGGCCTCAACGAGCAGTACTTC. Translation: CASSVGLAGGLNEQYF. The genes are TRBV11-1 and TRBJ2-7; 15 bases map to TRBD2. The trim removed 5 bases at V and 5 bases at J, leaving 7 bases unmatched. This CDR3 is 16 amino acids long. The germline gives CDR1 SGHAT, CDR2 FQDESV (reference sequence).

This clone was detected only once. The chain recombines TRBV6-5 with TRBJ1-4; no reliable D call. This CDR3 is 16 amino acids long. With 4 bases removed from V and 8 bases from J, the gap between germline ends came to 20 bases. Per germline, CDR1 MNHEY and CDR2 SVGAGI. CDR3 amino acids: CASSSRGSSQQEKLFF. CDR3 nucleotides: TGTGCCAGCAGTTCCCGAGGTTCCTCCCAGCAAGAAAAACTGTTTTTT.

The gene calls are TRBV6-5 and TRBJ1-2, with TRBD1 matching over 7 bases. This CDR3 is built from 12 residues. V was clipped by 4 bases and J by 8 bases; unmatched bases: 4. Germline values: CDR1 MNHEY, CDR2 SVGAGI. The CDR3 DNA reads TGTGCCAGCAGTTCCACAGGGGAAGGCTACACCTTC. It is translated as CASSSTGEGYTF.

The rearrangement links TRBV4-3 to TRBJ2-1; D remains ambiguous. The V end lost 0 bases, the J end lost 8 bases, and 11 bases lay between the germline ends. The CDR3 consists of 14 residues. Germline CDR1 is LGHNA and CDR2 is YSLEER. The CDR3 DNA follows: TGCGCCAGCAGCCAAGATCAAGTTCGGGATGAGCAGTTCTTC. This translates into CASSQDQVRDEQFF.

Here the CDR3 reads CASSTRGAYNSPLHF. DNA for the CDR3: TGTGCCAGCAGCACCCGGGGGGCCTATAATTCACCCCTCCACTTT. The rearrangement links TRBV9 to TRBJ1-6; TRBD1 is a possible D gene (5 bases). The CDR3 length is 15 residues. Germline lookup yields CDR1 SGDLS and CDR2 YYNGEE. V was clipped by 4 bases and J by 2 bases, with 10 bases between them.

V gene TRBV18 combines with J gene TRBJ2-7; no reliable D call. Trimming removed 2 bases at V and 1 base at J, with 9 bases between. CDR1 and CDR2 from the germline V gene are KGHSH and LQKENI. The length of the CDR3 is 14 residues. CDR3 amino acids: CASSPEWQSYEQYF. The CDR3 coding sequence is TGTGCCAGCTCACCAGAATGGCAGTCCTACGAGCAGTACTTC.

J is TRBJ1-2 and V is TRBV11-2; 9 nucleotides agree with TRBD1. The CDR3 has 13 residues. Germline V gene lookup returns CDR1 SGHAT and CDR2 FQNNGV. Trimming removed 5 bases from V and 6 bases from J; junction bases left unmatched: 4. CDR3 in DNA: TGTGCCAGCAGCATGGACAGGGGAGATGGCTACACCTTC. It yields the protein CASSMDRGDGYTF.

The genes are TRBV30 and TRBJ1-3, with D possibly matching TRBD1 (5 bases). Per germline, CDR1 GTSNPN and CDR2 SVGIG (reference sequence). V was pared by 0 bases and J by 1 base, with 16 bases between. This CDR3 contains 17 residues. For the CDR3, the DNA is TGTGCCTGGAGTGTAGGCGGGGGGGGAGCGTCTGGAAACACCATATATTTT. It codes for CAWSVGGGGASGNTIYF.

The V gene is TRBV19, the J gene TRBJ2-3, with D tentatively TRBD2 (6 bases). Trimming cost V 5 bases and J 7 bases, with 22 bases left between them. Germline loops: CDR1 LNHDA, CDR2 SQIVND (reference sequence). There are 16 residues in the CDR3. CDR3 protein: CASSSRERDSPYTQYF. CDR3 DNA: TGTGCCAGTAGTTCCCGGGAGAGGGATAGCCCATATACGCAGTATTTT.

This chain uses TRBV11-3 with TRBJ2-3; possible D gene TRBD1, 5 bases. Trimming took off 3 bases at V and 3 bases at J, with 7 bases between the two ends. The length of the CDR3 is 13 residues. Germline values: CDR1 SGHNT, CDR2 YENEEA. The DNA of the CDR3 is TGTGCCAGCAGCTTCCCAGGGACAGATACGCAGTATTTT. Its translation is CASSFPGTDTQYF.

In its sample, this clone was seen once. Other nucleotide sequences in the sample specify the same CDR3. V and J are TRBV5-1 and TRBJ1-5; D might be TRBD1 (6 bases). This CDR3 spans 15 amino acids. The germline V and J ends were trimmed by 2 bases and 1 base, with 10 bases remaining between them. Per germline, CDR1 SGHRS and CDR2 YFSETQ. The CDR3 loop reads CASSFTGMSNQPQHF. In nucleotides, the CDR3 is TGCGCCAGCAGCTTTACAGGGATGAGCAATCAGCCCCAGCATTTT.

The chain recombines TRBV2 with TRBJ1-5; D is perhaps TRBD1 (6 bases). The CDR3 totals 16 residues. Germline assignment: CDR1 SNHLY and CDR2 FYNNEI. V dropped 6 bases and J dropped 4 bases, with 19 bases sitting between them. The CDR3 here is CASSSTSGQPNQPQHF. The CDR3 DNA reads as TGTGCCAGCAGCTCAACCTCCGGACAGCCAAATCAGCCCCAGCATTTT. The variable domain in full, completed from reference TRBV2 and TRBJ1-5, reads EPEVTQTPSHQVTQMGQEVILRCVPISNHLYFYWYRQILGQKVEFLVSFYNNEISEKSEIFDDQFSVERPDGSNFTLKIRSTKLEDSAMYFCASSSTSGQPNQPQHFGDGTRLSIL.

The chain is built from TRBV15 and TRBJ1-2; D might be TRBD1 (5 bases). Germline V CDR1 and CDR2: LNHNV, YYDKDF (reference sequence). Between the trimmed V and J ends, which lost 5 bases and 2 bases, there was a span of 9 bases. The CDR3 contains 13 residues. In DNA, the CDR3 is TGTGCCACCAGCTCGGGACTAAACTATGGCTACACCTTC. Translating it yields CATSSGLNYGYTF.

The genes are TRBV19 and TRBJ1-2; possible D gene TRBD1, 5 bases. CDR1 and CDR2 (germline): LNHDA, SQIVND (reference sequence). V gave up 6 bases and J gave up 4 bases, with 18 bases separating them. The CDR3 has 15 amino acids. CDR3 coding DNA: TGTGCCAGTAGAACGATTGCGGGGGGAACCTATGGCTACACCTTC. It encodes CASRTIAGGTYGYTF.

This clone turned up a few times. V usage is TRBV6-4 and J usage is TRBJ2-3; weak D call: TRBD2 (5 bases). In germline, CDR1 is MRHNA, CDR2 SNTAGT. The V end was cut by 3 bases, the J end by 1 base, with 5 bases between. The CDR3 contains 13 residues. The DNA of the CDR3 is TGTGCCAGCAGTGAAGCGGGCACAGATACGCAGTATTTT. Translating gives CASSEAGTDTQYF.

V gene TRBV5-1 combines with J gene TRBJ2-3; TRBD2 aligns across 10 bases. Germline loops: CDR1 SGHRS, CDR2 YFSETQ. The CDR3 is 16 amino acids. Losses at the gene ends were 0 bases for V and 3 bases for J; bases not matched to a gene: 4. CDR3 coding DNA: TGCGCCAGCAGCTTGGCCAGGACTAGCGGTACAGATACGCAGTATTTT. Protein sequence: CASSLARTSGTDTQYF.

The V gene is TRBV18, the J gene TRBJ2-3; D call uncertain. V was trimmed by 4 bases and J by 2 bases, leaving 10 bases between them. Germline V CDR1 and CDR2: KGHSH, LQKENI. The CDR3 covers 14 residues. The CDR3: CASSLRSSTDTQYF. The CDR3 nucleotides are TGTGCCAGCTCACTCCGGAGCTCCACAGATACGCAGTATTTT.

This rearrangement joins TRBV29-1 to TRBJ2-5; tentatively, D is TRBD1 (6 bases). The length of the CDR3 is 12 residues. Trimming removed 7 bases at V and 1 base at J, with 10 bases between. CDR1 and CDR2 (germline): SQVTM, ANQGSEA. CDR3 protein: CSAGTLQETQYF. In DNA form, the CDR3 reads TGCAGCGCCGGGACACTCCAAGAGACCCAGTACTTC.

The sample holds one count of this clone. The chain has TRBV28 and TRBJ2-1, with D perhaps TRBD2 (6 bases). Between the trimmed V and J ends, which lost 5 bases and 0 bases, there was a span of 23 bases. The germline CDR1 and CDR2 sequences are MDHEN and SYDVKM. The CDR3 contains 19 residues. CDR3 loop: CASSPLMGTLTSSYNEQFF. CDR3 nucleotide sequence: TGTGCCAGCAGTCCTCTTATGGGGACTCTTACGAGCTCCTACAATGAGCAGTTCTTC. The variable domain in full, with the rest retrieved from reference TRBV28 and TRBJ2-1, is DVKVTQSSRYLVKRTGEKVFLECVQDMDHENMFWYRQDPGLGLRLIYFSYDVKMKEKGDIPEGYSVSREKKERFSLILESASTNQTSMYLCASSPLMGTLTSSYNEQFFGPGTRLTVL.

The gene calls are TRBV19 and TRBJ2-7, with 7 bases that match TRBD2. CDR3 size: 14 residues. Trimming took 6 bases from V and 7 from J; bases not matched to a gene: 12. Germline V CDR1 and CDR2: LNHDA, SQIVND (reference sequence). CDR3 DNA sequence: TGTGCCAGTAGAGTAGCGGGCTTCGAGGGGGAGCAGTACTTC. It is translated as CASRVAGFEGEQYF.

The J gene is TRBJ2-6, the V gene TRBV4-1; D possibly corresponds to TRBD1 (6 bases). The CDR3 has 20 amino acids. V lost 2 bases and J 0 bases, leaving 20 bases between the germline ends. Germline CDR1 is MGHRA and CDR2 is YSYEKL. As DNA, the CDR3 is TGCGCCAGCAGCCAACCCAAGGCAGGGGCTCTCCTCTCTGGGGCCAACGTCCTGACTTTC. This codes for CASSQPKAGALLSGANVLTF.

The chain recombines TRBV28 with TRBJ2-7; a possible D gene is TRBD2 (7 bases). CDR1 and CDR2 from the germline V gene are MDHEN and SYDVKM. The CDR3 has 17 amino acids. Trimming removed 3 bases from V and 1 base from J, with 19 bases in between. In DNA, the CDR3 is TGTGCCAGCAGTTTCGGCCCCGAGGCGGGGGCATCCTACGAGCAGTACTTC. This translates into CASSFGPEAGASYEQYF.

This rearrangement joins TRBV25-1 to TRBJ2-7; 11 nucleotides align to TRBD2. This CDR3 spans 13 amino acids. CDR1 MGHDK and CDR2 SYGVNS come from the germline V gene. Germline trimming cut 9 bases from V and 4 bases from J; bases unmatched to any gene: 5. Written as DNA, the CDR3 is TGTGCCAGTGGGACTAGCGGTCTTTACGAGCAGTACTTC. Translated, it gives CASGTSGLYEQYF.

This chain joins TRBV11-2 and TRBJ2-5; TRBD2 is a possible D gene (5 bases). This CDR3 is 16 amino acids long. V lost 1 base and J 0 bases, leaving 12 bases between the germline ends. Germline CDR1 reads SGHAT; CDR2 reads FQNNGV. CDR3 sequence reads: CASSLVGAGNQETQYF. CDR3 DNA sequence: TGTGCCAGCAGCTTAGTTGGTGCGGGCAACCAAGAGACCCAGTACTTC.

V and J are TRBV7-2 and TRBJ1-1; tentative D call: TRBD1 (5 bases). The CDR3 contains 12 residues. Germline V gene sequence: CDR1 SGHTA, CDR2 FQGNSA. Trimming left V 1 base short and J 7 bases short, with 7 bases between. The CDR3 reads CASSLDGGEAFF. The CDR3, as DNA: TGTGCCAGCAGCTTAGACGGGGGTGAAGCTTTCTTT.

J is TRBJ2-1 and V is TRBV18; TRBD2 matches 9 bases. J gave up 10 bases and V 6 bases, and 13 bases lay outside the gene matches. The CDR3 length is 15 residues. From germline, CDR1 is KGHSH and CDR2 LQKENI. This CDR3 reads CASSPATSGAVEQFF. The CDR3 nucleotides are TGTGCCAGCTCCCCGGCGACTAGCGGCGCGGTGGAGCAGTTCTTC.

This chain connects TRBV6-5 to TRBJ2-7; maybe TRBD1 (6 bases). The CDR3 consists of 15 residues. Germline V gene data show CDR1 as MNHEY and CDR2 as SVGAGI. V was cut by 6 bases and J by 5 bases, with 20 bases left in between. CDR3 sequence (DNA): TGTGCCAGCAGAGGCCCTGGACAGAGAAACCACGAGCAGTACTTC. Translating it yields CASRGPGQRNHEQYF.

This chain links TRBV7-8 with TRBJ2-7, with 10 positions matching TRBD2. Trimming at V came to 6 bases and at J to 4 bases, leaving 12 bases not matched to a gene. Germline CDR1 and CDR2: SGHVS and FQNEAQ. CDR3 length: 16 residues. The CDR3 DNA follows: TGTGCCAGCAGTTCCTTGACAGCGGGAGGGCCATACGAGCAGTACTTC. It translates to CASSSLTAGGPYEQYF.